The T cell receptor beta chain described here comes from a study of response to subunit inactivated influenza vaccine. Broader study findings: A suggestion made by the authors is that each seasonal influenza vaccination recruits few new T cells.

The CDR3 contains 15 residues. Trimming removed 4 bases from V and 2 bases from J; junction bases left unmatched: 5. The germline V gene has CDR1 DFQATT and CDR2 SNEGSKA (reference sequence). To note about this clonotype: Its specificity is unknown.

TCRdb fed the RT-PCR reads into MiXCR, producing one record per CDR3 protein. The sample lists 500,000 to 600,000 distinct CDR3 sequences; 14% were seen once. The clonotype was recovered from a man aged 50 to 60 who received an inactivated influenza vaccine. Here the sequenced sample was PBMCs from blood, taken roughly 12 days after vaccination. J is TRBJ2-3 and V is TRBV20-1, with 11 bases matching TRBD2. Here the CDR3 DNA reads TGCAGTGCTATAAATAGCGGGAGGGCCACAGATACGCAGTATTTT. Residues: CSAINSGRATDTQYF.